The 8 T cell receptor beta chains given below trace back to one sample, sequenced in a study of blood T cell repertoires in COVID-19. Sequencing was performed with immunoSEQ multiplex PCR; in TCRdb, only in-frame clones are kept and a portion is missing. The sample lists under 300,000 clones, 70% to 90% occurring once. Sequencing was performed on PBMCs or T cells enriched from blood (not recorded which). The receptors come from a woman aged 35 to 49 with acute COVID-19.

This clone was counted only a few times. The chain is built from TRBV3-1 (or the pseudogene TRBV3-2) and TRBJ2-3, with 12 bases aligning to TRBD1. Losses at the gene ends were 4 bases for V and 8 bases for J; bases not matched to a gene: 13. CDR1 and CDR2 (germline): LGHDT, YNNKEL (reference sequence). The CDR3 is made up of 17 amino acids. CDR3 sequence (DNA): TGTGCCAGCAGCCTGAGCCCGGGACAGGGGGCGGTCGGTACGCAGTATTTT. Translated, it gives CASSLSPGQGAVGTQYF.

J is TRBJ1-2 and V is TRBV19, with D possibly matching TRBD1 (6 bases). Between the trimmed V and J ends, which lost 3 bases and 8 bases, there was a span of 16 bases. This CDR3 has 14 amino acids. The germline V gene encodes CDR1 LNHDA and CDR2 SQIVND (reference sequence). The CDR3 coding sequence is TGTGCCAGTAGTATCCAGGGGATAAAAGCGGGCTACACCTTC. Its protein is CASSIQGIKAGYTF.

CDR3: CASSTGIRTYGYTF. The DNA for the CDR3 is TGTGCCAGTAGTACCGGGATCAGGACCTATGGCTACACCTTC. V is TRBV19 and J is TRBJ1-2; no clear D gene. CDR1 and CDR2 from the germline V gene are LNHDA and SQIVND (reference sequence). The CDR3 loop spans 14 amino acids. The ends were cut back, 4 bases at V and 4 bases at J, with 13 bases in the middle.

This chain joins TRBV18 and TRBJ2-5, with 11 bases identical to TRBD2. The CDR3 loop spans 18 amino acids. After removal of 3 bases from V and 4 bases from J, the junction contained 13 bases not matched to a gene. CDR1 KGHSH and CDR2 LQKENI come from the germline V gene. The CDR3 is CASSPSSGRRLRGETQYF. CDR3 bases: TGTGCCAGCTCACCTTCTAGCGGGAGGAGGTTACGGGGAGAGACCCAGTACTTC. Filled out from reference TRBV18 and TRBJ2-5, the complete variable domain reads NAGVMQNPRHLVRRRGQEARLRCSPMKGHSHVYWYRQLPEEGLKFMVYLQKENIIDESGMPKERFSAEFPKEGPSILRIQQVVRGDSAAYFCASSPSSGRRLRGETQYFGPGTRLLVL.

The V call is TRBV12-3 or TRBV12-4, the J call TRBJ2-1; tentative D call: TRBD1 (6 bases). Trimming shortened V by 7 bases and J by 3 bases, and 10 bases separated the two germline ends. The CDR3 runs 13 residues. DNA for the CDR3: TGTGCCAGCACCAAGGGGGACTACAATGAGCAGTTCTTC. Translated: CASTKGDYNEQFF.

V usage is TRBV25-1 and J usage is TRBJ2-2; possible D gene TRBD2, 6 bases. This CDR3 comprises 14 residues. Trimming cost V 3 bases and J 4 bases, with 9 bases left between them. Germline CDR1 reads MGHDK; CDR2 reads SYGVNS. The CDR3: CASSETRRTGELFF. DNA for the CDR3: TGTGCCAGCAGTGAGACTAGACGCACCGGGGAGCTGTTTTTT.

A single count supports this clone. The J gene is TRBJ2-3, the V gene TRBV10-2, with a possible D match to TRBD2 (6 bases). V was pared by 4 bases and J by 0 bases, with 17 bases between. The germline V gene has CDR1 WSHSY and CDR2 SAAADI. This CDR3 comprises 17 residues. CDR3 bases: TGCGCCAGCAGTGGTGTTAGCGGCGGAGGTAGCACAGATACGCAGTATTTT. Its translation: CASSGVSGGGSTDTQYF.

This clone showed up just a few times. The genes are TRBV9 and TRBJ2-5, with 7 bases lining up with TRBD2. CDR1 and CDR2 (germline): SGDLS, YYNGEE. There are 15 residues in the CDR3. Trimming removed 0 bases from V and 5 bases from J; junction bases left unmatched: 7. The CDR3 DNA sequence: TGTGCCAGCAGCGTAGGGGTAGCGGGTTCGGAGACCCAGTACTTC. Translating it yields CASSVGVAGSETQYF.